Listed below are T cell receptor beta chains from one sample, sequenced in a study of blood T cell repertoires in COVID-19. Using immunoSEQ multiplex PCR, the repertoire was profiled, and TCRdb retains in-frame clones only, with some absent. The top ten hold approximately 3% of the sample, which has about 190,000 clones, roughly 80% seen once. Input material: PBMCs or T cells enriched from blood (not recorded which). Source of these receptors: a woman aged 30 to 39 who had recovered from COVID-19. Both conserved end residues are part of each CDR3. A D gene is named only where the DNA matches it firmly. A row's size may be missing; if present it is once, few, many or a size class.

clone size: once; V gene: TRBV9; J gene: TRBJ1-5; D gene: .; CDR3 protein: CASSVGRDRNQPQHF; CDR3 DNA: TGTGCCAGCAGCGTAGGGAGGGACCGAAATCAGCCCCAGCATTTT
clone size: .; V gene: TRBV3-1/TRBV3-2; J gene: TRBJ1-3; D gene: .; CDR3 protein: CASGDSGNTIYF; CDR3 DNA: TGTGCCAGCGGAGACTCTGGAAACACCATATATTTT
clone size: .; V gene: TRBV28; J gene: TRBJ2-3; D gene: .; CDR3 protein: CASIADTDTQYF; CDR3 DNA: TGTGCCAGCATAGCGGACACAGATACGCAGTATTTT
clone size: .; V gene: TRBV5-5; J gene: TRBJ1-1; D gene: .; CDR3 protein: CASSSGGTEAFF; CDR3 DNA: TGTGCCAGCAGCTCGGGGGGGACTGAAGCTTTCTTT
clone size: few; V gene: TRBV3-1/TRBV3-2; J gene: TRBJ2-2; D gene: TRBD1; CDR3 protein: CASSPPGQSITGELFF; CDR3 DNA: TGTGCCAGCAGCCCACCGGGACAGAGTATTACCGGGGAGCTGTTTTTT
clone size: .; V gene: TRBV28; J gene: TRBJ2-1; D gene: TRBD2; CDR3 protein: CASSSGSGGGNEQFF; CDR3 DNA: TGTGCCAGCAGTTCTGGTAGCGGGGGGGGCAATGAGCAGTTCTTC
clone size: .; V gene: TRBV7-8; J gene: TRBJ2-3; D gene: TRBD1; CDR3 protein: CASSRTEGTGYTQYF; CDR3 DNA: TGTGCCAGCAGCCGAACAGAAGGGACAGGGTATACGCAGTATTTT
clone size: few; V gene: TRBV5-5; J gene: TRBJ1-5; D gene: .; CDR3 protein: CASSSLRQGGNQPQHF; CDR3 DNA: TGTGCCAGCAGCTCGCTGAGGCAGGGAGGTAATCAGCCCCAGCATTTT
clone size: .; V gene: TRBV11-2; J gene: TRBJ1-2; D gene: .; CDR3 protein: CASSFSAFRGNYGYTF; CDR3 DNA: TGTGCCAGCAGCTTTTCGGCTTTTCGGGGGAACTATGGCTACACCTTC
clone size: .; V gene: TRBV6-5; J gene: TRBJ1-4; D gene: .; CDR3 protein: CASSFGGGATNEKLFF; CDR3 DNA: TGTGCCAGCAGTTTTGGCGGGGGAGCCACTAATGAAAAACTGTTTTTT
clone size: .; V gene: TRBV7-8; J gene: TRBJ1-6; D gene: TRBD1; CDR3 protein: CASSFRDRGSRSPLHF; CDR3 DNA: TGTGCCAGCAGCTTCAGGGACAGGGGGAGTCGGTCACCCCTCCACTTT
clone size: .; V gene: TRBV5-1; J gene: TRBJ1-2; D gene: .; CDR3 protein: CASSLSTGGYGYTF; CDR3 DNA: TGCGCCAGCAGCTTGTCAACCGGGGGTTACGGCTACACCTTC
clone size: .; V gene: TRBV29-1; J gene: TRBJ1-2; D gene: .; CDR3 protein: CSVETGWYGYTF; CDR3 DNA: TGCAGCGTTGAAACAGGGTGGTATGGCTACACCTTC
clone size: .; V gene: TRBV2; J gene: TRBJ2-5; D gene: .; CDR3 protein: CASRGIRGKTQYF; CDR3 DNA: TGTGCCAGCCGAGGGATCCGCGGAAAGACCCAGTACTTC
clone size: .; V gene: TRBV5-1; J gene: TRBJ1-1; D gene: .; CDR3 protein: CASSRDPLGGLNTEAFF; CDR3 DNA: TGCGCCAGCAGCCGGGATCCATTAGGAGGGCTGAACACTGAAGCTTTCTTT
clone size: .; V gene: TRBV7-2; J gene: TRBJ2-1; D gene: .; CDR3 protein: CASSYLASEQFF; CDR3 DNA: TGTGCCAGCAGCTATCTAGCGTCTGAGCAGTTCTTC
clone size: many; V gene: TRBV2; J gene: TRBJ2-2; D gene: .; CDR3 protein: CASSENSQGGGELFF; CDR3 DNA: TGTGCCAGCAGTGAAAATTCTCAAGGCGGCGGGGAGCTGTTTTTT
clone size: .; V gene: TRBV5-1; J gene: TRBJ2-1; D gene: TRBD2; CDR3 protein: CASSIDSGGPWNEQFF; CDR3 DNA: TGCGCCAGCAGTATCGATAGCGGGGGCCCTTGGAATGAGCAGTTCTTC
clone size: .; V gene: TRBV18; J gene: TRBJ2-7; D gene: TRBD2; CDR3 protein: CASSEGLAGVSEQYF; CDR3 DNA: TGTGCCAGCTCGGAGGGACTAGCGGGAGTCTCCGAGCAGTACTTC
clone size: .; V gene: TRBV9; J gene: TRBJ1-3; D gene: .; CDR3 protein: CASSTHVGNTIYF; CDR3 DNA: TGTGCCAGCAGCACACACGTTGGAAACACCATATATTTT
clone size: .; V gene: TRBV11-2; J gene: TRBJ1-4; D gene: .; CDR3 protein: CASSLTGRVYEKLFF; CDR3 DNA: TGTGCCAGCAGCTTAACAGGGAGGGTATATGAAAAACTGTTTTTT
clone size: .; V gene: TRBV24-1; J gene: TRBJ1-5; D gene: .; CDR3 protein: CATSAKDSQPQHF; CDR3 DNA: TGTGCCACCAGTGCCAAGGACTCTCAGCCCCAGCATTTT
clone size: .; V gene: TRBV4-2; J gene: TRBJ2-1; D gene: .; CDR3 protein: CASSQETNERQFF; CDR3 DNA: TGTGCCAGCAGCCAAGAGACCAATGAGCGGCAGTTCTTC
clone size: .; V gene: TRBV5-1; J gene: TRBJ2-6; D gene: .; CDR3 protein: CASSTRHSGANVLTF; CDR3 DNA: TGCGCCAGCAGCACCCGACACTCTGGGGCCAACGTCCTGACTTTC
clone size: .; V gene: TRBV18; J gene: TRBJ1-2; D gene: TRBD1; CDR3 protein: CASSPPGQGYF; CDR3 DNA: TGTGCCAGCTCACCGCCAGGACAGGGTTACTTC
clone size: .; V gene: TRBV3-1/TRBV3-2; J gene: TRBJ1-1; D gene: TRBD1; CDR3 protein: CASSHLTGQGLGAEAFF; CDR3 DNA: TGTGCCAGCAGCCATCTGACGGGACAGGGTCTCGGGGCTGAAGCTTTCTTT
clone size: once; V gene: TRBV5-4; J gene: TRBJ1-3; D gene: .; CDR3 protein: CASSLSLGNTIYF; CDR3 DNA: TGTGCCAGCAGCTTATCGCTAGGAAACACCATATATTTT
clone size: .; V gene: TRBV2; J gene: TRBJ2-1; D gene: TRBD2; CDR3 protein: CASSDDSGGLGEQFF; CDR3 DNA: TGTGCCAGCAGTGATGATAGCGGGGGATTGGGTGAGCAGTTCTTC
clone size: .; V gene: TRBV19; J gene: TRBJ1-3; D gene: .; CDR3 protein: CASITSGGGLGNTIYF; CDR3 DNA: TGTGCCAGCATCACCTCAGGCGGGGGGCTTGGAAACACCATATATTTT
clone size: .; V gene: TRBV2; J gene: TRBJ2-7; D gene: TRBD2; CDR3 protein: CASTLQRELDEQYF; CDR3 DNA: TGTGCCAGCACTCTCCAGCGGGAGCTCGACGAGCAGTACTTC
clone size: .; V gene: TRBV30; J gene: TRBJ1-1; D gene: .; CDR3 protein: CAWSVGPRLEAFF; CDR3 DNA: TGTGCCTGGAGTGTAGGCCCGAGACTAGAAGCTTTCTTT
clone size: .; V gene: TRBV5-4; J gene: TRBJ2-2; D gene: .; CDR3 protein: CASSNTGTGELFF; CDR3 DNA: TGTGCCAGCAGCAACACAGGCACCGGGGAGCTGTTTTTT
clone size: .; V gene: TRBV7-2; J gene: TRBJ2-5; D gene: TRBD1; CDR3 protein: CASSSGVTGHQYF; CDR3 DNA: TGTGCCAGCAGCTCCGGGGTGACAGGGCACCAGTACTTC
clone size: .; V gene: TRBV7-9; J gene: TRBJ1-1; D gene: .; CDR3 protein: CASSLVIGGEAFF; CDR3 DNA: TGTGCCAGCAGCCTGGTGATCGGAGGTGAAGCTTTCTTT
clone size: .; V gene: TRBV6-5; J gene: TRBJ2-7; D gene: TRBD2; CDR3 protein: CASSYSGLAYAYEQYF; CDR3 DNA: TGTGCCAGCAGTTACTCCGGACTAGCTTACGCCTACGAGCAGTACTTC
clone size: .; V gene: TRBV6-4; J gene: TRBJ1-2; D gene: TRBD1; CDR3 protein: CASSDSGQNYGYTF; CDR3 DNA: TGTGCCAGCAGTGACTCGGGACAGAACTATGGCTACACCTTC
clone size: .; V gene: TRBV20-1; J gene: TRBJ1-3; D gene: .; CDR3 protein: CSASIAVGNTIYF; CDR3 DNA: TGCAGTGCTAGTATTGCGGTTGGAAACACCATATATTTT
clone size: .; V gene: TRBV28; J gene: TRBJ2-1; D gene: TRBD1; CDR3 protein: CASSLWGQGYDEQFF; CDR3 DNA: TGTGCCAGCAGTTTGTGGGGACAGGGGTACGATGAGCAGTTCTTC
clone size: once; V gene: TRBV7-9; J gene: TRBJ2-7; D gene: .; CDR3 protein: CASSLQRNGDYEQYF; CDR3 DNA: TGTGCCAGCAGCTTACAGAGAAACGGGGACTACGAGCAGTACTTC
clone size: .; V gene: TRBV24-1; J gene: TRBJ2-3; D gene: TRBD2; CDR3 protein: CATRDKAGDTDTQYF; CDR3 DNA: TGTGCCACCAGGGACAAAGCGGGGGACACAGATACGCAGTATTTT
clone size: .; V gene: TRBV28; J gene: TRBJ1-3; D gene: .; CDR3 protein: CASTSPGTRNTIYF; CDR3 DNA: TGTGCCAGCACCTCTCCCGGGACAAGAAACACCATATATTTT
clone size: .; V gene: TRBV5-1; J gene: TRBJ1-6; D gene: .; CDR3 protein: CASSLGGLSNSPLHF; CDR3 DNA: TGCGCCAGCAGCTTGGGGGGACTGAGTAATTCACCCCTCCACTTT
clone size: once; V gene: TRBV7-9; J gene: TRBJ1-2; D gene: .; CDR3 protein: CASSLETVNYGYTF; CDR3 DNA: TGTGCCAGCAGCTTAGAGACAGTTAACTATGGCTACACCTTC
clone size: .; V gene: TRBV7-8; J gene: TRBJ1-5; D gene: .; CDR3 protein: CASSLALERYSNQPQHF; CDR3 DNA: TGTGCCAGCAGCTTAGCGTTAGAGAGATATAGCAATCAGCCCCAGCATTTT
clone size: .; V gene: TRBV6-4; J gene: TRBJ2-3; D gene: .; CDR3 protein: CASSDEGLGDTQYF; CDR3 DNA: TGTGCCAGCAGCGACGAGGGCCTGGGAGATACGCAGTATTTT
clone size: .; V gene: TRBV12-3/TRBV12-4; J gene: TRBJ2-7; D gene: .; CDR3 protein: CASSPGNYEQYF; CDR3 DNA: TGTGCCAGCAGCCCAGGGAACTACGAGCAGTACTTC
clone size: .; V gene: TRBV30; J gene: TRBJ2-7; D gene: TRBD2; CDR3 protein: CAWRGLAAREQYF; CDR3 DNA: TGTGCCTGGAGGGGACTAGCCGCCCGCGAGCAGTACTTC
clone size: .; V gene: TRBV7-9; J gene: TRBJ2-5; D gene: TRBD1; CDR3 protein: CASSLGRGRETQYF; CDR3 DNA: TGTGCCAGCAGCTTGGGCAGGGGGCGGGAGACCCAGTACTTC
clone size: .; V gene: TRBV7-9; J gene: TRBJ2-7; D gene: TRBD1; CDR3 protein: CASSFPGQGLYEQYF; CDR3 DNA: TGTGCCAGCAGCTTTCCGGGACAGGGCCTGTACGAGCAGTACTTC
clone size: .; V gene: TRBV2; J gene: TRBJ2-5; D gene: .; CDR3 protein: CASSDPPGAPLGTQYF; CDR3 DNA: TGTGCCAGCAGCGATCCTCCAGGGGCCCCTCTCGGGACCCAGTACTTC
clone size: .; V gene: TRBV7-9; J gene: TRBJ1-1; D gene: TRBD1; CDR3 protein: CASSKTQGAGTEAFF; CDR3 DNA: TGTGCCAGCAGTAAAACCCAGGGGGCAGGCACTGAAGCTTTCTTT
clone size: .; V gene: TRBV1; J gene: TRBJ2-7; D gene: .; CDR3 protein: CTSSQDNGAGSTREQYF; CDR3 DNA: TGCACCAGCAGCCAAGATAATGGTGCGGGGAGTACTAGGGAGCAGTACTTC
clone size: .; V gene: TRBV10-2; J gene: TRBJ2-7; D gene: TRBD2; CDR3 protein: CASSSLTSGSYEQYF; CDR3 DNA: TGCGCCAGCAGTTCTCTGACTAGCGGGAGCTACGAGCAGTACTTC
clone size: .; V gene: TRBV7-9; J gene: TRBJ1-6; D gene: .; CDR3 protein: CASSLTDNSPLHF; CDR3 DNA: TGTGCCAGCAGCTTAACGGATAATTCACCCCTCCACTTT
clone size: .; V gene: TRBV15; J gene: TRBJ2-5; D gene: .; CDR3 protein: CATSRAGLETQYF; CDR3 DNA: TGTGCCACCAGCAGAGCAGGATTAGAGACCCAGTACTTC